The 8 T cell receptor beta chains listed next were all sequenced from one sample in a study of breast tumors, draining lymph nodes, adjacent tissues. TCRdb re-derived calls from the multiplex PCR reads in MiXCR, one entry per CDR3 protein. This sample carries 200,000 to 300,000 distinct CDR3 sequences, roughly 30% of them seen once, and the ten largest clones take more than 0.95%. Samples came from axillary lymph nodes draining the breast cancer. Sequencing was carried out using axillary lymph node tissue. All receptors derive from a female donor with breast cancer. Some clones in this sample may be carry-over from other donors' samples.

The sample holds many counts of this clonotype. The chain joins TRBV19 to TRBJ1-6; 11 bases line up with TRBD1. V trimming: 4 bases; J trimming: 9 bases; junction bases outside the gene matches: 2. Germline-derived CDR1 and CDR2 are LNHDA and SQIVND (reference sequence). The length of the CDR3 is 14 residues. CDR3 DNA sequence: TGTGCCAGTAGTACCGGGACAGGGGGTTCACCCCTCCACTTT. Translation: CASSTGTGGSPLHF.

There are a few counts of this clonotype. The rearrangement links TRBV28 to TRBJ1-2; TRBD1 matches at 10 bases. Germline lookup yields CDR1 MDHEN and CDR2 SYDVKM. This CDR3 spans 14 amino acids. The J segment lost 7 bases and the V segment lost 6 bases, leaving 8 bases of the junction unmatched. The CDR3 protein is CASSTSDRGPGYTF. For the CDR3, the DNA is TGTGCCAGCAGCACCTCCGACAGGGGGCCTGGCTACACCTTC.

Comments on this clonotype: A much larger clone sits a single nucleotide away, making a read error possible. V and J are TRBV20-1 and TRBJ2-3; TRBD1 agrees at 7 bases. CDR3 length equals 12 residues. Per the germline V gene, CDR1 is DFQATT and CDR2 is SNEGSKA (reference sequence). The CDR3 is CRASPGGDTQYF. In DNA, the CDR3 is TGCAGGGCTAGTCCAGGGGGAGATACGCAGTATTTT.

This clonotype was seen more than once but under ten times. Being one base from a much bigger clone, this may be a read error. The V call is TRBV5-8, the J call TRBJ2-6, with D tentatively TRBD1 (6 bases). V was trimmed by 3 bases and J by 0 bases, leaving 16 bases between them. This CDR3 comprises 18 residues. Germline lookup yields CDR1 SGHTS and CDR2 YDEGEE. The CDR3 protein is CASSYRTAPSSGANVLTF. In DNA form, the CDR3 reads TGTGCCAGCAGCTATCGGACAGCCCCTAGCTCTGGGGCCAACGTCCTGACTTTC.

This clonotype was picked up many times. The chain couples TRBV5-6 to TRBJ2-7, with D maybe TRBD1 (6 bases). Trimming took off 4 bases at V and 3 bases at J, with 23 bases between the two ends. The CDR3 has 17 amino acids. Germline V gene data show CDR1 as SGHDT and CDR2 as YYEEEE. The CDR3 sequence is CASSHFHRALELYEQYF. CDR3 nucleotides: TGTGCCAGCAGCCATTTCCACAGGGCCCTGGAGCTCTACGAGCAGTACTTC.

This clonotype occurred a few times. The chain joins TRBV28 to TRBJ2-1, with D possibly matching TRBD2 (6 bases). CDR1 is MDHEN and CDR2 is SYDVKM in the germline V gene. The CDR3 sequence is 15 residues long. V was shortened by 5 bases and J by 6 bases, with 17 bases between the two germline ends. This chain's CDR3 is CASSQTPRGINEQFF. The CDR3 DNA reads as TGTGCCAGCAGTCAAACTCCTCGGGGGATCAATGAGCAGTTCTTC.

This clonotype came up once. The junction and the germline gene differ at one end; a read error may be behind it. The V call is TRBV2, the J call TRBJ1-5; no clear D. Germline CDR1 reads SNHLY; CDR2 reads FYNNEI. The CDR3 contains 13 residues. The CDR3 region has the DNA TGTGCCGGCAGCGAGGACGGGTTTCAGCCCCAGCATTTT. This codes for CAGSEDGFQPQHF.

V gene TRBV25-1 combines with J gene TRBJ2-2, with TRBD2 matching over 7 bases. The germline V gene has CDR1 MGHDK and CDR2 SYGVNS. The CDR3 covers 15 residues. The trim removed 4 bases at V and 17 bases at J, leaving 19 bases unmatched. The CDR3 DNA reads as TGTGCCAGCAGTGCAGGGTTGGTTTTTCGGGGGGATGTTTTTTTT. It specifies CASSAGLVFRGDVFF.